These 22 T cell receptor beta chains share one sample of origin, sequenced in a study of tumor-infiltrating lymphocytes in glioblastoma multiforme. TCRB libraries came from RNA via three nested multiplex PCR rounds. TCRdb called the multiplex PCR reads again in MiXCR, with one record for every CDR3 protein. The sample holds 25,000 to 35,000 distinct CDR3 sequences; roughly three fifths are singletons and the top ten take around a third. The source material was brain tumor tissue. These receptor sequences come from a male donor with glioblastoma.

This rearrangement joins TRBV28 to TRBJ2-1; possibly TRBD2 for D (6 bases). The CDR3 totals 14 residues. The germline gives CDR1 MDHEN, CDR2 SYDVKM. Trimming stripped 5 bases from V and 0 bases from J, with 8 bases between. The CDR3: CASSPRGSYNEQFF. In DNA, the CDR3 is TGTGCCAGCAGTCCGCGGGGCTCCTACAATGAGCAGTTCTTC.

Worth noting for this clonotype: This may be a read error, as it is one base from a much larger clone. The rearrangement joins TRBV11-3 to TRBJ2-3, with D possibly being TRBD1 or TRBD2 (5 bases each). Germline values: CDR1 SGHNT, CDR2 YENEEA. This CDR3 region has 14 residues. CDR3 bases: TGTGCCAGCTCCCGGGGAACGGACACAGATACGCACTATTTT. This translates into CASSRGTDTDTHYF.

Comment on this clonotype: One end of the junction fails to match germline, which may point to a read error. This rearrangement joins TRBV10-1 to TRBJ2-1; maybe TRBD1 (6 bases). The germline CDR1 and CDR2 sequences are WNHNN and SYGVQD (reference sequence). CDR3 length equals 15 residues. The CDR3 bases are TGCGCCAGTGCAAACAGGGCAGGGCTTGGCAATGAACAGTTCTTC. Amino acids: CASANRAGLGNEQFF.

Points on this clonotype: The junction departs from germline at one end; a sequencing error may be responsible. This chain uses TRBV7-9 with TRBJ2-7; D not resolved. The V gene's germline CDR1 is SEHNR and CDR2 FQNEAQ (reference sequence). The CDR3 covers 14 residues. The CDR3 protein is CASTSGHRLYEQYF. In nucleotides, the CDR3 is TGTGCCAGCACCTCCGGGCATCGGCTCTACGAACAGTACTTC.

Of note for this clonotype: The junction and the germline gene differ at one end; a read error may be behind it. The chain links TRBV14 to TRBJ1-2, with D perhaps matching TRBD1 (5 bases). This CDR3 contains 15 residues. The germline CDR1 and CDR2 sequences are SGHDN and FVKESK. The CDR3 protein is CASGQVPGKRGGYTF. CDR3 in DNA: TGTGCCAGCGGCCAAGTGCCAGGGAAGCGGGGAGGCTACACCTTC. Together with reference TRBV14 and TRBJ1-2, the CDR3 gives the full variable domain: EAGVTQFPSHSVIEKGQTVTLRCDPISGHDNLYWYRRVMGKEIKFLLHFVKESKQDESGMPNNRFLAERTGGTYSTLKVQPAELEDSGVYFCASGQVPGKRGGYTFGSGTRLTVV.

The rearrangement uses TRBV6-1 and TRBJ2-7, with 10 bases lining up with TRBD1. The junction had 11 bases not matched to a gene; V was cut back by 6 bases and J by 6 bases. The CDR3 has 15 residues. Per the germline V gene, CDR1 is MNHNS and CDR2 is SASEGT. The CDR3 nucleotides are TGTGCCAGCAGCTCGCCCGGGACAGGGGTTTTCGAGCAGTACTTC. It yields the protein CASSSPGTGVFEQYF.

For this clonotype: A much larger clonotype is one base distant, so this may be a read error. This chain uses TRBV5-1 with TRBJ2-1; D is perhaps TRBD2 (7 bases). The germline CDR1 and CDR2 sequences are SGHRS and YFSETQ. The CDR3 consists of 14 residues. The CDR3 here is CVSSFGGPGNEQFF. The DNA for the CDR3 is TGCGTCAGCAGCTTCGGGGGGCCGGGGAATGAGCAGTTCTTC.

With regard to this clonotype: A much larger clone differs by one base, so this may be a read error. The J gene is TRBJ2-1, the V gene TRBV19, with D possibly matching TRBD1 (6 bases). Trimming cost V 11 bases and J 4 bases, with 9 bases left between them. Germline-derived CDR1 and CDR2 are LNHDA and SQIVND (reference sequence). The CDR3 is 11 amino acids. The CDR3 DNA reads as TGTGCCTGCGGACAGTACAATGAGCAGTTCTTC. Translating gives CACGQYNEQFF.

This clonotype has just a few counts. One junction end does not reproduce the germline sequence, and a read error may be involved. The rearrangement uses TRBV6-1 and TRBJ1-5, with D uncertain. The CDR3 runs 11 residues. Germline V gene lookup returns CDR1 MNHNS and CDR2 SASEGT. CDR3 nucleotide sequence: TGTGCCAACCGGCGTAATCAGCCCCAGCGTTTT. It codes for CANRRNQPQRF.

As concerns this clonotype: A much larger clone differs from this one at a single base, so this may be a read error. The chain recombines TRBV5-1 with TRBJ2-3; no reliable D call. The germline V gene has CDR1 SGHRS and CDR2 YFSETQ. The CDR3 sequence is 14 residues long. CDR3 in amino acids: CASRLAGFVDTQYF. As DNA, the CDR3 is TGCGCCAGCAGGTTGGCAGGATTTGTAGATACGCAGTATTTT.

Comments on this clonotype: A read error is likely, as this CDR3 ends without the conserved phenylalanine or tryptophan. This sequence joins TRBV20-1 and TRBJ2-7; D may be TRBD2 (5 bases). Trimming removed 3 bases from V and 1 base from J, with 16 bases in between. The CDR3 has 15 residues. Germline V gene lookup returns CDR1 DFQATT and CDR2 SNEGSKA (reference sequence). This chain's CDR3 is CSARAYRSGSYEQYL. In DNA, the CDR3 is TGCAGTGCTAGGGCATATCGGAGCGGATCCTACGAGCAGTACTTA.

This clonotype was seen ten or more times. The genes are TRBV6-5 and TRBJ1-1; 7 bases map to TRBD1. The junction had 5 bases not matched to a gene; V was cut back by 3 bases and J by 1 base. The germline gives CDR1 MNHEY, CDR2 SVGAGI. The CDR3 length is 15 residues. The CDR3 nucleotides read TGTGCCAGCAGTTATTTCCGGGACAGGAACACTGAAGCTTTCTTT. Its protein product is CASSYFRDRNTEAFF.

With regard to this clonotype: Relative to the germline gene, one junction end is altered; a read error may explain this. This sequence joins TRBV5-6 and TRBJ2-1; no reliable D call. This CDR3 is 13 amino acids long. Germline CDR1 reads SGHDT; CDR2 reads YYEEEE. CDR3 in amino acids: CGSSTTFLDEQFF. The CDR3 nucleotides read TGTGGCAGCAGCACAACCTTTCTAGATGAGCAGTTCTTC. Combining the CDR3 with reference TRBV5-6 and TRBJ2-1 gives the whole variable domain DAGVTQSPTHLIKTRGQQVTLRCSPKSGHDTVSWYQQALGQGPQFIFQYYEEEERQRGNFPDRFSGHQFPNYSSELNVNALLLGDSALYLCGSSTTFLDEQFFGPGTRLTVL.

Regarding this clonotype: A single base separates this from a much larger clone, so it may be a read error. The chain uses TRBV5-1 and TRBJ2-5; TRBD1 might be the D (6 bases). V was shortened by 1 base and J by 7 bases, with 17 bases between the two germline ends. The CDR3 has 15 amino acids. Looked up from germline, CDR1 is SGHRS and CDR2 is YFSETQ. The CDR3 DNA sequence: TGCGCCAGCAGCTTGCTGGGACGACAGGTCGTGACCCAGTACTTC. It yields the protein CASSLLGRQVVTQYF. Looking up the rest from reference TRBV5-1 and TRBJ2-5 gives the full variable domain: KAGVTQTPRYLIKTRGQQVTLSCSPISGHRSVSWYQQTPGQGLQFLFEYFSETQRNKGNFPGRFSGRQFSNSRSEMNVSTLELGDSALYLCASSLLGRQVVTQYFGPGTRLLVL.

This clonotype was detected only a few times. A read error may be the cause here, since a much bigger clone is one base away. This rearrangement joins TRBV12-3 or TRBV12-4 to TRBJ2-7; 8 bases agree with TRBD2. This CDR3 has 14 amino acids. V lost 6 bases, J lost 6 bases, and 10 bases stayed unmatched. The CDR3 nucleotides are TGTGCCAGCAGCCCAAGCGGGAGAGGGTGCGAGCAGTACTTC. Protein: CASSPSGRGCEQYF.

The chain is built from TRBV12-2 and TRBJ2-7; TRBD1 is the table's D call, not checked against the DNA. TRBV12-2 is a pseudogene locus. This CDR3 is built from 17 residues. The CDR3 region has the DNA TGTGCAAGTCGATTATCCCAGGAGGGGACAGGGGCCTACGAGCAGTACTTC. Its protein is CASRLSQEGTGAYEQYF.

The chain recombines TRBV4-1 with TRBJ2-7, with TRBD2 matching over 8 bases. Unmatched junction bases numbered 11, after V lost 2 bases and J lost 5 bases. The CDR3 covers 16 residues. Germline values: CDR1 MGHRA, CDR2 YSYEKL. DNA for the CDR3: TGCGCCAGCAGCCAAAGTCCCAGCGGGAGTTCCCACGAGCAGTACTTC. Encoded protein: CASSQSPSGSSHEQYF.

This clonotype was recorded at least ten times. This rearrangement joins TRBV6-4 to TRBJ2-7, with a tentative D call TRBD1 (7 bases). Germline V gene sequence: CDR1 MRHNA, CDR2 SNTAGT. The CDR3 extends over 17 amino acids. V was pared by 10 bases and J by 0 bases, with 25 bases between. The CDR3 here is CAIVDRLREGISYEQYF. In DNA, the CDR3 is TGTGCCATTGTGGACAGGCTGCGGGAAGGGATCTCCTACGAGCAGTACTTC.

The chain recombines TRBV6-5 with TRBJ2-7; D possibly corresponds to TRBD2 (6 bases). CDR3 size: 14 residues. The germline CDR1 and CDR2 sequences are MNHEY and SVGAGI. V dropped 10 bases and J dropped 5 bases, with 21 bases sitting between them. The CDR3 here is CAITETLTSNEQYF. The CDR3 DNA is TGTGCCATCACCGAAACCCTTACTAGCAACGAGCAGTACTTC.

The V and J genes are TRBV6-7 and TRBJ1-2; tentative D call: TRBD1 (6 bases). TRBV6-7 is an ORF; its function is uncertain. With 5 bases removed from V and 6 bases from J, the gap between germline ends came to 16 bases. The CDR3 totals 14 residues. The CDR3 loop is CASSPPQGSHGYTF. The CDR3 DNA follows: TGTGCCAGCAGTCCTCCACAGGGATCACATGGCTACACCTTC.

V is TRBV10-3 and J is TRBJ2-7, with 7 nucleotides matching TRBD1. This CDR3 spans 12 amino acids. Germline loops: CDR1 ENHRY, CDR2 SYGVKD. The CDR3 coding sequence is TGTTTCATCAGTGAGCCGGGACAGGAGCAGTACTTC. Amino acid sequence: CFISEPGQEQYF.

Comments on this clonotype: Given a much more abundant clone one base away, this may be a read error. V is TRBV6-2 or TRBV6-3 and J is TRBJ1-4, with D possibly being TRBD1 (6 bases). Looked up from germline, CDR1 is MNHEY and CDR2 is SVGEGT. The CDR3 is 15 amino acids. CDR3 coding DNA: TGTGCCAGCACCCCGGACAGTTCAACTAATGGAAAACTGTTTTTT. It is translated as CASTPDSSTNGKLFF.